Shown below are 29 T cell receptor beta chains from a single sample sequenced in a study of vaccination and CD4 T cells after COVID-19. Cultured CD4+ T-cell DNA underwent Oncomine TCR Beta short-read sequencing. From the PCR reads, TCRdb called clonotypes with MiXCR, one entry per CDR3 protein. The table includes some 6,900 distinct CDR3 sequences, roughly 18% detected once. The antigens of these receptors remain unknown. Treatment given: approximately 9-day PBMC culture with coronavirus spike peptide pools or control peptides (ViraFEST assay). Specimen: CD4+ T cells from blood, cultured in vitro. These receptors were obtained from a human donor who had recovered from COVID-19.

The chain has TRBV29-1 and TRBJ2-1; tentative D call: TRBD2 (6 bases). Trimming took off 4 bases at V and 12 bases at J, with 16 bases between the two ends. Germline loops: CDR1 SQVTM, CDR2 ANQGSEA. This CDR3 has 12 amino acids. This CDR3 reads CSVGGRDRGQFF. CDR3 coding DNA: TGCAGCGTTGGCGGGCGGGACCGGGGGCAGTTCTTC.

The V gene is TRBV27, the J gene TRBJ1-1; D remains ambiguous. Germline V gene sequence: CDR1 MNHEY, CDR2 SMNVEV (reference sequence). Trimming left V 3 bases short and J 6 bases short, with 17 bases between. The CDR3 runs to 15 residues. Here the CDR3 DNA reads TGTGCCAGCAGTTTCAAAAATACAGTGACTTCTGAAGCTTTCTTT. This sequence encodes CASSFKNTVTSEAFF.

This chain connects TRBV20-1 to TRBJ2-1; 10 bases agree with TRBD2. CDR1 DFQATT and CDR2 SNEGSKA come from the germline V gene (reference sequence). With V trimmed by 0 bases and J by 9 bases, 23 bases remained unmatched. The CDR3 contains 20 residues. Here the CDR3 reads CSARDWSNPAGLASVGEQFF. Here the CDR3 DNA reads TGCAGTGCTAGAGATTGGAGCAACCCGGCGGGACTAGCGAGTGTGGGTGAGCAGTTCTTC.

This clonotype has a handful of counts. This chain links TRBV30 with TRBJ1-5; tentative D call: TRBD1 (5 bases). The CDR3 totals 14 residues. In germline, CDR1 is GTSNPN, CDR2 SVGIG (reference sequence). The V gene lost 0 bases and the J gene lost 7 bases, with 13 bases spanning the gap. CDR3 DNA sequence: TGTGCCTGGAGTGTAGCCAGGGTAGGACAGCCCCAGCATTTT. The encoded protein is CAWSVARVGQPQHF.

V usage is TRBV9 and J usage is TRBJ2-2; 7 bases fit TRBD1. This CDR3 has 16 amino acids. Germline CDR1 SGDLS, CDR2 YYNGEE. The V and J ends lost 4 bases and 4 bases, in that order; junction bases with no gene match: 10. In nucleotides, the CDR3 is TGTGCCAGCAGCCCCCGAGGCAGGGGGAGCACCGGGGAGCTGTTTTTT. It is translated as CASSPRGRGSTGELFF.

With respect to this clonotype: With a much larger clone just one base away, this may be a read error. The chain recombines TRBV19 with TRBJ1-1; D is ambiguous. The CDR3 sequence is 13 residues long. CDR1 is LNHDA and CDR2 is SQIVND in the germline V gene (reference sequence). The CDR3 reads CVSTDGPNTEAFF. CDR3 coding DNA: TGTGTCAGTACCGATGGGCCGAACACTGAAGCTTTCTTT. The whole variable domain, filled in from reference TRBV19 and TRBJ1-1, reads DGGITQSPKYLFRKEGQNVTLSCEQNLNHDAMYWYRQDPGQGLRLIYYSQIVNDFQKGDIAEGYSVSREKKESFPLTVTSAQKNPTAFYLCVSTDGPNTEAFFGQGTRLTVV.

The chain couples TRBV11-2 to TRBJ1-1; a possible D gene is TRBD1 (5 bases). V was pared by 0 bases and J by 9 bases, with 20 bases between. The CDR3 has 16 amino acids. CDR1 is SGHAT and CDR2 is FQNNGV in the germline V gene. The CDR3 nucleotides are TGTGCCAGCAGCTTAGACCTAGCCCAACGGGGCAAACAAGCTTTCTTT. Translation gives CASSLDLAQRGKQAFF.

This clonotype is medium-sized by share. A read error may account for a junction end that differs from germline. The rearrangement links TRBV7-2 to TRBJ1-2, with 8 bases that match TRBD1. Germline CDR1 is SGHTA and CDR2 is FQGNSA. The CDR3 contains 14 residues. The CDR3 region is CASSLDRGNSGYTF. As DNA, the CDR3 is TGTGCCAGCAGCTTAGACAGGGGGAACTCTGGCTACACCTTC.

V is TRBV5-1 and J is TRBJ2-5; no clear D. Germline CDR1 SGHRS, CDR2 YFSETQ. V was cut by 2 bases and J by 2 bases, with 19 bases left in between. The CDR3 sequence is 17 residues long. The CDR3 region has the DNA TGCGCCAGCAGCTTCGGTGGTGTTGGACCGAAGCAAGAGACCCAGTACTTC. Protein: CASSFGGVGPKQETQYF.

This sequence joins TRBV5-1 and TRBJ1-1, with D maybe TRBD1 (6 bases). The V end lost 5 bases, the J end lost 4 bases, and 18 bases lay between the germline ends. Looked up from germline, CDR1 is SGHRS and CDR2 is YFSETQ. The CDR3 loop spans 15 amino acids. Here the CDR3 DNA reads TGCGCCAGCAGGCGGGGTGGGGGGGCAAGCACTGAAGCTTTCTTT. Its translation is CASRRGGGASTEAFF.

Only a few counts were recorded for this clonotype. V and J are TRBV2 and TRBJ1-3; D not resolved. CDR3 length: 14 amino acids. Deletions cut 7 bases from V and 0 bases from J, with 10 bases between. Per the germline V gene, CDR1 is SNHLY and CDR2 is FYNNEI. CDR3 in amino acids: CASTGPHSGNTIYF. CDR3 coding DNA: TGTGCCAGCACCGGACCGCACTCTGGAAACACCATATATTTT.

This clonotype has more than one count but fewer than ten. The chain has TRBV19 and TRBJ1-4; D ambiguous. This CDR3 spans 16 amino acids. The germline gives CDR1 LNHDA, CDR2 SQIVND (reference sequence). The germline V and J ends were trimmed by 4 bases and 7 bases, with 19 bases remaining between them. CDR3 DNA: TGTGCCAGTAGTACCGTAAGGAGTGGTGGACCTGAAAAACTGTTTTTT. It encodes CASSTVRSGGPEKLFF.

On this clonotype: This is likely a read error, given that the CDR3 carries no conserved phenylalanine or tryptophan at its end. CDR3 loop: CASSVQGTDTQYL. CDR3 coding DNA: TGTGCCAGTTCGGTCCAGGGGACAGATACGCAGTATCTT. The chain uses TRBV19 and TRBJ2-3, with D possibly being TRBD1 (6 bases). Trimming cost V 8 bases and J 3 bases, with 12 bases left between them. CDR1 is LNHDA, CDR2 SQIVND, per germline (reference sequence). CDR3 length: 13 residues.

This clonotype was picked up a small number of times. The V and J genes are TRBV5-1 and TRBJ2-2; D not certain. Trimming shortened V by 0 bases and J by 2 bases, and 8 bases separated the two germline ends. This CDR3 is built from 15 residues. The germline CDR1 and CDR2 sequences are SGHRS and YFSETQ. Here the CDR3 reads CASSLGRINTGELFF. CDR3 nucleotide sequence: TGCGCCAGCAGCTTGGGCAGGATAAACACCGGGGAGCTGTTTTTT.

CDR3 nucleotide sequence: TGTGCCAGCAATACGGGAGGGTGGGAGACCCAGTACTTC. Translation gives CASNTGGWETQYF. The chain uses TRBV6-1 and TRBJ2-5, with 8 bases fitting TRBD2. The CDR3 runs to 13 residues. V lost 7 bases, J lost 5 bases, and 6 bases stayed unmatched. CDR1 is MNHNS, CDR2 SASEGT, per germline.

This sequence joins TRBV18 and TRBJ1-1; D is possibly TRBD1 (5 bases). From germline, CDR1 is KGHSH and CDR2 LQKENI. The CDR3 runs 14 residues. The germline V and J ends were trimmed by 10 bases and 0 bases, with 15 bases remaining between them. CDR3 DNA sequence: TGTGCCAACTCTCCCGGGGGGATGAACACTGAAGCTTTCTTT. Protein: CANSPGGMNTEAFF.

The table lists this clonotype with a few counts. The chain combines TRBV20-1 with TRBJ2-1; D might be TRBD1 (5 bases). Germline assignment: CDR1 DFQATT and CDR2 SNEGSKA (reference sequence). V was cut by 0 bases and J by 2 bases, with 11 bases left in between. This CDR3 is built from 15 residues. The CDR3 coding sequence is TGCAGTGCTAGAGATCTCGGCAGGGCCTACAATGAGCAGTTCTTC. Protein: CSARDLGRAYNEQFF.

By share of the sample, this clonotype is medium-sized. V is TRBV7-2 and J is TRBJ1-6; D not resolved. Germline V gene lookup returns CDR1 SGHTA and CDR2 FQGNSA. Trimming shortened V by 2 bases and J by 2 bases, and 10 bases separated the two germline ends. CDR3 length: 16 amino acids. The CDR3 region has the DNA TGTGCCAGCAGCTTACCTGGTCCCCCCTATAATTCACCCCTCCACTTT. This translates into CASSLPGPPYNSPLHF.

By sample fraction, this clonotype is medium-sized. The CDR3 sequence is CASRGTGGTGELFF. Here the CDR3 DNA reads TGTGCCAGCAGGGGGACAGGGGGCACCGGGGAGCTGTTTTTT. The genes are TRBV7-2 and TRBJ2-2, with TRBD1 identical over 11 bases. The germline CDR1 and CDR2 sequences are SGHTA and FQGNSA. CDR3 length: 14 amino acids. The V segment lost 6 bases and the J segment 4 bases; nucleotides outside the gene matches: 1.

The chain carries TRBV7-6 and TRBJ2-7; D is uncertain. Germline CDR1 reads SGHVS; CDR2 reads FNYEAQ. This CDR3 is 13 amino acids long. V was cut by 7 bases and J by 3 bases, with 13 bases left in between. The DNA for the CDR3 is TGTGCCAGCACCCCTCTTACCGGCTACGAGCAGTACTTC. It translates to CASTPLTGYEQYF. Based on the CDR3 plus reference TRBV7-6 and TRBJ2-7, the full variable domain is GAGVSQSPRYKVTKRGQDVALRCDPISGHVSLYWYRQALGQGPEFLTYFNYEAQQDKSGLPNDRFSAERPEGSISTLTIQRTEQRDSAMYRCASTPLTGYEQYFGPGTRLTVT.

The chain has TRBV11-2 and TRBJ2-3; D tentatively reads TRBD1 or TRBD2 (5 bases each). Germline values: CDR1 SGHAT, CDR2 FQNNGV. Trimming shortened V by 7 bases and J by 3 bases, and 17 bases separated the two germline ends. There are 15 residues in the CDR3. The CDR3 loop is CASTNLGVGTDTQYF. In DNA, the CDR3 is TGTGCCAGCACCAACTTGGGGGTAGGAACAGATACGCAGTATTTT.

This clonotype was observed a handful of times. The rearrangement uses TRBV12-3 or TRBV12-4 and TRBJ1-1, with D unclear. CDR3 size: 15 residues. The V end lost 1 base, the J end lost 4 bases, and 13 bases lay between the germline ends. The CDR3 region is CASSLDGQGLTEAFF. The CDR3 DNA reads TGTGCCAGCAGTTTAGACGGGCAAGGGCTCACTGAAGCTTTCTTT.

This clonotype is classed as medium-sized. The genes are TRBV20-1 and TRBJ1-2; D gene unclear. The CDR3 covers 12 residues. Trimming left V 5 bases short and J 4 bases short, with 11 bases between. The germline CDR1 and CDR2 sequences are DFQATT and SNEGSKA (reference sequence). The CDR3 nucleotides are TGCAGTGCTTCCCGGACCCTCTATGGCTACACCTTC. Translation: CSASRTLYGYTF.

This clonotype is labeled as medium-sized (0.01 to 0.1%). The chain combines TRBV10-3 with TRBJ2-3; 7 bases agree with TRBD2. J was trimmed by 5 bases and V by 8 bases; bases with no gene match: 7. Germline CDR1 is ENHRY and CDR2 is SYGVKD. The length of the CDR3 is 13 residues. The CDR3 sequence is CAIGAGVEDTQYF. In nucleotides, the CDR3 is TGTGCCATCGGGGCGGGAGTAGAAGATACGCAGTATTTT.

The chain is built from TRBV19 and TRBJ1-1, with 7 bases fitting TRBD1. The germline V gene encodes CDR1 LNHDA and CDR2 SQIVND (reference sequence). The CDR3 is made up of 17 amino acids. V lost 0 bases and J lost 1; bases outside the gene matches: 8. The CDR3 coding sequence is TGTGCCAGTAGTATAGATTACGGGGACAGCCCGAACACTGAAGCTTTCTTT. Amino acids: CASSIDYGDSPNTEAFF. Filled out from reference TRBV19 and TRBJ1-1, the complete variable domain reads DGGITQSPKYLFRKEGQNVTLSCEQNLNHDAMYWYRQDPGQGLRLIYYSQIVNDFQKGDIAEGYSVSREKKESFPLTVTSAQKNPTAFYLCASSIDYGDSPNTEAFFGQGTRLTVV.

This clonotype was counted a few times. V usage is TRBV25-1 and J usage is TRBJ2-7; D may match TRBD1 or TRBD2 (5 bases each). Germline V lookup: CDR1 MGHDK, CDR2 SYGVNS. The CDR3 totals 15 residues. The V end lost 3 bases, the J end lost 1 base, and 13 bases lay between the germline ends. The DNA for the CDR3 is TGTGCCAGCAGTGATCCGGGACGGGATTCCTACGAGCAGTACTTC. It specifies CASSDPGRDSYEQYF.

The chain has TRBV28 and TRBJ1-4, with TRBD1 matching over 7 bases. The junction had 9 bases not matched to a gene; V was cut back by 6 bases and J by 5 bases. Germline lookup yields CDR1 MDHEN and CDR2 SYDVKM. CDR3 length: 15 amino acids. In DNA form, the CDR3 reads TGTGCCAGCAGGACCGGGGGACAGCTAAATGAAAAACTGTTTTTT. Its translation is CASRTGGQLNEKLFF.

This clonotype was counted between two and nine times. This chain uses TRBV6-2 or TRBV6-3 with TRBJ1-5, with D unresolved. The CDR3 runs 20 residues. Germline V lookup: CDR1 MNHEY, CDR2 SVGEGT. The V and J ends lost 2 bases and 0 bases respectively, with 23 bases between them. CDR3 nucleotide sequence: TGTGCCAGCAGTTACGCGCTGGCCGACCCAACTTCATATAGCAATCAGCCCCAGCATTTT. This codes for CASSYALADPTSYSNQPQHF.

The rearrangement joins TRBV20-1 to TRBJ1-4; a possible D gene is TRBD1 (5 bases). Between the trimmed V and J ends, which lost 5 bases and 1 base, there was a span of 20 bases. The germline V gene has CDR1 DFQATT and CDR2 SNEGSKA (reference sequence). This CDR3 comprises 17 residues. The CDR3 here is CSALARAWGVTNEKLFF. The DNA for the CDR3 is TGCAGTGCTTTAGCCAGGGCTTGGGGGGTAACTAATGAAAAACTGTTTTTT.